This is a list of T cell receptor beta chains from one sample in a study of regulatory T cells in long-lasting Graves disease. From the multiplex PCR reads, TCRdb called clonotypes with MiXCR, one entry per CDR3 protein. The sample consists of fewer than 650,000 distinct CDR3 sequences, roughly 15% of them appearing once. The same specimen was also included in a second study, on T cells in Graves' hyperthyroidism and ophthalmopathy.

The sample was peripheral blood mononuclear cells (PBMCs), taken at new diagnosis, from a patient treated with antithyroid drugs. Receptor source: a young woman with Graves disease. The CDR3 runs from the conserved cysteine through the conserved F or W. The D gene is left open where the match is weak. Size is omitted from some rows. Given values are once, few, many or a class for expanded clones.

>18|.|.|TRBV6-2/TRBV6-3|TRBJ2-3
TGTGCCAGCAGTTACTCGTCTTTAAGCGGGTTAGACACAGATACGCAGTATTTT
CASSYSSLSGLDTDTQYF
>19|many|.|TRBV6-5|TRBJ2-7
TGTGCCAGCAGTTACCGGACCTGCCATCCGGGAAAAGCTTGCTACGAGCAGTACTTC
CASSYRTCHPGKACYEQYF
>16|many|.|TRBV5-1|TRBJ2-7
TGCGCCAGCAGCCCTCGGACGGGGACGTCGGGCTACGAGCAGTACTTC
CASSPRTGTSGYEQYF
>11|many|TRBD1|TRBV20-1|TRBJ2-5
TGCAGTGTAGGCAGGGGGGAGACCCAGTACTTC
CSVGRGETQYF
>14|many|TRBD1|TRBV2|TRBJ1-1
TGTGCCAGCAGTCGGGACAGGGGGAACACTGAAGCTTTCTTT
CASSRDRGNTEAFF
>13|many|.|TRBV7-9|TRBJ1-1
TGTGCCAGCAGCGAACGGGAGAACACTGAAGCTTTCTTT
CASSERENTEAFF
>12|.|.|TRBV30|TRBJ1-1
TGTGCCTGGAGATTAGGGAACACTGAAGCTTTCTTT
CAWRLGNTEAFF
>14|many|TRBD2|TRBV15|TRBJ2-1
TGTGCCACCAGGACTAGCGGGAGTCGGGACGAGCAGTTCTTC
CATRTSGSRDEQFF
>12|few|.|TRBV19|TRBJ2-5
TGTGCCAGTAGTAGGGACTGGGAGACCCAGTACTTC
CASSRDWETQYF
>13|many|.|TRBV2|TRBJ2-7
TGTGCCAGCAGTCTCAACTTAGACTACGAGCAGTACTTC
CASSLNLDYEQYF
>16|few|.|TRBV3-1|TRBJ1-3
TGTGCCAGCAGCCAAGTTGCTGCTAACTCTGGAAACACCATATATTTT
CASSQVAANSGNTIYF
>15|many|.|TRBV14|TRBJ1-1
TGTGCCAGCACCCCTGGTGGGGCCTCTGTCACTGAAGCTTTCTTT
CASTPGGASVTEAFF
>14|few|.|TRBV12-3/TRBV12-4|TRBJ2-7
TGTGCCAGCAGTTTCCGGCAGGGTTTGCACGAGCAGTACTTC
CASSFRQGLHEQYF
>14|few|.|TRBV5-1|TRBJ2-1
TGCGCCAGCAGCTTGGTGGTTAACAACAATGAGCAGTTCTTC
CASSLVVNNNEQFF
>16|.|.|TRBV28|TRBJ1-6
TGTGCCAGCAGTTGGGGGGTGAGCTCCTATAATTCACCCCTCCACTTT
CASSWGVSSYNSPLHF
>16|.|TRBD2|TRBV6-2/TRBV6-3|TRBJ2-1
TGTGCCAGCAGTCACCTCCGGGGGACTAGTTTAGATGAGCAGTTCTTC
CASSHLRGTSLDEQFF
>14|many|.|TRBV5-1|TRBJ1-1
TGCGCCAGCAGCTATCCGGGAGTCAGCACTGAAGCTTTCTTT
CASSYPGVSTEAFF
>17|many|.|TRBV6-2/TRBV6-3|TRBJ2-5
TGTGCCAGCAGTTACCGTAGCAGGGCAGTGGGACAAGAGACCCAGTACTTC
CASSYRSRAVGQETQYF
>16|few|.|TRBV5-5|TRBJ1-2
TGTGCCAGCAGCTTATCTAGGACATACACTAACTATGGCTACACCTTC
CASSLSRTYTNYGYTF
>15|.|.|TRBV5-1|TRBJ1-1
TGCGCCAGCAGCACATATACAGGGTCGGCCACTGAAGCTTTCTTT
CASSTYTGSATEAFF
>15|many|TRBD1|TRBV6-1|TRBJ1-2
TGTGCCAGCCAATTGGACCCCGGACAGGGACGCGGCTACACCTTC
CASQLDPGQGRGYTF
>14|few|TRBD2|TRBV10-3|TRBJ2-7
TGTGCCATCGGGACTAGCGGGACATCCTACGAGCAGTACTTC
CAIGTSGTSYEQYF
>17|.|TRBD1|TRBV7-9|TRBJ2-7
TGTGCCAGCAGCCTAAAAACCGGGACAGGGCTTGGCTACGAGCAGTACTTC
CASSLKTGTGLGYEQYF
>13|many|TRBD1|TRBV6-1|TRBJ1-4
TGTGCCAGCAGACCCGGGACAGGGGAAAAACTGTTTTTT
CASRPGTGEKLFF
>14|many|.|TRBV28|TRBJ1-5
TGTGCCACCCAGGAAGGAGGTTGGAATCAGCCCCAGCATTTT
CATQEGGWNQPQHF
>16|.|TRBD1|TRBV5-1|TRBJ2-7
TGCGCCAGCAGCCTACAGGGACAGACAAAACTCTACGAGCAGTACTTC
CASSLQGQTKLYEQYF
>16|.|TRBD1|TRBV5-5|TRBJ2-7
TGTGCCAGCAGCTTGACCCTGACAGGGAGCTCCTACGAGCAGTACTTC
CASSLTLTGSSYEQYF
>15|many|.|TRBV18|TRBJ2-1
TGTGCCAGCTCACCCTCCCAGAGCTCCTACAATGAGCAGTTCTTC
CASSPSQSSYNEQFF
>15|.|.|TRBV10-3|TRBJ1-6
TGTGCCATCAGTGAGGCGGGCACAGGAGGTGGACCCCTCCACTTT
CAISEAGTGGGPLHF
>18|.|TRBD1|TRBV12-3/TRBV12-4|TRBJ2-1
TGTGCCAGCAGTTTTTTTAGCCGACAGGGGGACGTTGAGAATGAGCAGTTCTTC
CASSFFSRQGDVENEQFF
>15|many|.|TRBV3-1|TRBJ1-5
TGTGCCAGCAGCCAAGATTGGGGGGCGAATCAGCCCCAGCATTTT
CASSQDWGANQPQHF
>10|.|.|TRBV29-1|TRBJ2-2
TGCAGCGTTGCAGACGGGGAGCTGTTTTTT
CSVADGELFF
>17|.|TRBD1|TRBV3-1|TRBJ1-3
TGTGCCAGCAGCCAAGATAGACTGACAGGGGGAGGAAACACCATATATTTT
CASSQDRLTGGGNTIYF
>14|many|.|TRBV12-3/TRBV12-4|TRBJ2-7
TGTGCCAGCAGTTTAGAACAGGGAGACTACGAGCAGTACTTC
CASSLEQGDYEQYF